Included here is one T cell receptor beta chain sequence, with context. What it binds is not known. Generated by immunoSEQ multiplex PCR, the TCRdb table keeps only in-frame clones and is missing some. The table shows tens of thousands of clones, with roughly 89% occurring only once. This sample stems from a study of T cell responses to AZD1222 COVID-19 vaccine. The germline V gene has CDR1 KGHSH and CDR2 LQKENI. The CDR3 consists of 14 residues. V shed 2 bases and J shed 8 bases, with 12 bases lying between them. Points from the study as a whole: Every sample of the repertoires postdated the peak T cell response. A mostly white British donor set with more females was recruited, and clonal diversity was possibly underestimated. Baseline seropositivity occurred in only a handful of AZD1222 recipients.

This sequence originates from an adult in good health. J is TRBJ1-4 and V is TRBV18, with D possibly TRBD1 on 5 matching bases. The source material was peripheral blood, sampled on day 0 of MenACWY control vaccination. CDR3 region: CASSPSQVEEKLFF. The CDR3 region has the DNA TGTGCCAGCTCACCATCACAGGTGGAGGAAAAACTGTTTTTT.